A selection of T cell receptor beta chains follows, all from one sample in a study of T-cell memory formation after mild COVID-19. TCRdb reanalysed the 5' RACE reads using MiXCR and keeps one entry per CDR3 protein. The table includes 250,000 or so distinct CDR3 sequences, around 10% detected once. Sequencing was carried out using PBMCs or a T cell subset sorted from them (not recorded which). These TCRs come from a man in his late teens or twenties who had mild COVID-19 (a few samples of this study predate the infection). Cell type and time point are not known. Each CDR3 is given with its conserved first and last residue. A D gene is named only where the DNA matches it firmly. Clone size appears in some rows only: once, few, many, or a class for an expanded clone.

>-|TRBV7-9|14|-|TRBJ2-2
TGTGCCAGTAGGGGCCAGACGAACACCGGGGAGCTGTTTTTT
CASRGQTNTGELFF
>TRBD2|TRBV5-4|15|few|TRBJ2-5
TGTGCCAGCAGCTTGGGTAGCGGGGGCGAAGAGACCCAGTACTTC
CASSLGSGGEETQYF
>TRBD1|TRBV12-3/TRBV12-4|14|-|TRBJ2-6
TGTGCCAGCAGGGGACAGGCTGGGGCCAACGTCCTGACTTTC
CASRGQAGANVLTF
>TRBD1|TRBV20-1|15|few|TRBJ2-1
TGCAGTGCAGCAGTTGCAGGGGGCCCTTACAATGAGCAGTTCTTC
CSAAVAGGPYNEQFF
>-|TRBV7-2|14|-|TRBJ1-4
TGTGCCAGCAGCTTAAGTGCGGTGAATGAAAAACTGTTTTTT
CASSLSAVNEKLFF
>TRBD2|TRBV7-9|14|-|TRBJ2-7
TGTGCCAGCACCGGGACTAGCGGGGCGCACGAGCAGTACTTC
CASTGTSGAHEQYF
>-|TRBV14|15|-|TRBJ2-3
TGTGCCAGCAGCCAAGATTTGGGGGCGGTAGATACGCAGTATTTT
CASSQDLGAVDTQYF
>TRBD1|TRBV24-1|15|-|TRBJ2-1
TGTGCCACCAGTGATCGTGGACAGGGACGCGATGAGCAGTTCTTC
CATSDRGQGRDEQFF
>TRBD1|TRBV10-3|14|many|TRBJ1-2
TGTGCCACCGGGACCGGGACAGGGTATCAAGGCTACACCTTC
CATGTGTGYQGYTF
>-|TRBV20-1|14|-|TRBJ2-3
TGCAGTGCTAGAATTGGGTGGGGCACAGATACGCAGTATTTT
CSARIGWGTDTQYF
>-|TRBV15|15|-|TRBJ2-5
TGTGCCACCAGCAGAGACGCCCCGAGGGAGGAGACCCAGTACTTC
CATSRDAPREETQYF
>-|TRBV9|13|few|TRBJ2-2
TGTGCCAGCGCCCCGGGTGGCACCGGGGAGCTGTTTTTT
CASAPGGTGELFF
>-|TRBV20-1|11|few|TRBJ2-7
TGCAGTGCTAGGTGGGCCTACGAGCAGTACTTC
CSARWAYEQYF
>TRBD1|TRBV5-1|15|-|TRBJ2-3
TGCGCCAGCAGCGTGGGACAGTTGGCGACAGATACGCAGTATTTT
CASSVGQLATDTQYF
>TRBD1|TRBV7-9|15|-|TRBJ1-1
TGTGCCAGCAGCCTATTACAGGGGGTGATGACTGAAGCTTTCTTT
CASSLLQGVMTEAFF
>TRBD1|TRBV27|14|few|TRBJ1-2
TGTGCCAGCAGTGGGACAGGGGGGACATATGGCTACACCTTC
CASSGTGGTYGYTF
>-|TRBV15|15|-|TRBJ2-5
TGTGCCACCAGCAGAGCTCGGACTATCAAAGAGACCCAGTACTTC
CATSRARTIKETQYF
>TRBD2|TRBV6-2/TRBV6-3|14|-|TRBJ2-4
TGTGCCAGCATAAGCGGGGGGGCAGGGGGCATTCAGTACTTC
CASISGGAGGIQYF
>-|TRBV6-2/TRBV6-3|16|-|TRBJ2-2
TGTGCCAGCAGTTACGATCCGGGGGCGAACACCGGGGAGCTGTTTTTT
CASSYDPGANTGELFF
>-|TRBV4-1|14|few|TRBJ1-5
TGCGCCAGCAGCCAAGAGGTTAGGAATCAGCCCCAGCATTTT
CASSQEVRNQPQHF
>-|TRBV12-3/TRBV12-4|15|-|TRBJ2-1
TGTGCCAGCAGTTTATTGGCCCCCCCCAGCGATGAGCAGTTCTTC
CASSLLAPPSDEQFF
>-|TRBV27|14|-|TRBJ2-1
TGTGCCAGCAGTTTATCGGTAGCTTACAATGAGCAGTTCTTC
CASSLSVAYNEQFF
>-|TRBV28|15|few|TRBJ1-5
TGTGCCAGCGGCTCATCCGGGTTTAGCAATCAGCCCCAGCATTTT
CASGSSGFSNQPQHF
>-|TRBV5-1|15|many|TRBJ2-1
TGCGCCAGCAGCTTCTCGCCAGGCGCTTACAATGAGCAGTTCTTC
CASSFSPGAYNEQFF
>-|TRBV20-1|15|many|TRBJ2-5
TGCAGTGCTAGAGATCGCACTTCTTTCGAGGAGACCCAGTACTTC
CSARDRTSFEETQYF
>TRBD1|TRBV5-1|14|few|TRBJ1-4
TGCGCCAGCAGCCAGGGGGGGGCTAGAGAAAAACTGTTTTTT
CASSQGGAREKLFF
>TRBD2|TRBV10-3|15|few|TRBJ2-5
TGTGCCATCAGGACTAGCGGGGGGGCCAGGGAGACCCAGTACTTC
CAIRTSGGARETQYF
>TRBD2|TRBV5-1|16|few|TRBJ2-3
TGCGCCAGCAGCCTCTGGACTAGCGGGGGGGCTTATACGCAGTATTTT
CASSLWTSGGAYTQYF
>-|TRBV29-1|16|-|TRBJ1-3
TGCAGCGTTGGCAGGGAGAGAACCAGCTCTGGAAACACCATATATTTT
CSVGRERTSSGNTIYF
>-|TRBV12-3/TRBV12-4|14|-|TRBJ2-7
TGTGCCAGCAGTTTTGGCACGGAGGGCTACGAGCAGTACTTC
CASSFGTEGYEQYF
>-|TRBV20-1|14|few|TRBJ2-2
TGCAGTGCTAGATGGCTTACAGGCACCGGGGAGCTGTTTTTT
CSARWLTGTGELFF
>-|TRBV6-2/TRBV6-3|15|few|TRBJ1-1
TGTGCCAGCAGTTACTCCTGGGCAGACGCCACTGAAGCTTTCTTT
CASSYSWADATEAFF
>-|TRBV12-3/TRBV12-4|15|-|TRBJ2-2
TGTGCCAGCAATATGCAGGGGCCCGACACCGGGGAGCTGTTTTTT
CASNMQGPDTGELFF
>-|TRBV29-1|12|few|TRBJ1-1
TGCAGCGCTCTCTTTCGGAACACTGAAGCTTTCTTT
CSALFRNTEAFF
>-|TRBV19|10|many|TRBJ1-2
TGTGCCAGTAAAGGGCCCGACTACACCTTC
CASKGPDYTF
>-|TRBV5-6|14|-|TRBJ1-2
TGTGCCAGCAGCTTGCGGGGTCCGGGGAATGGCTACACCTTC
CASSLRGPGNGYTF
>-|TRBV6-2/TRBV6-3|13|many|TRBJ1-1
TGTGCCAGCAGTTATCAACAGAACACTGAAGCTTTCTTT
CASSYQQNTEAFF
>-|TRBV12-3/TRBV12-4|13|few|TRBJ2-7
TGTGCCAGCAGACTTCGGGAGCAAGACGAGCAGTACTTC
CASRLREQDEQYF
>-|TRBV7-6|15|-|TRBJ1-1
TGTGCCAGCAGCCCGGAGCAGGGGATGAACACTGAAGCTTTCTTT
CASSPEQGMNTEAFF
>-|TRBV15|15|-|TRBJ2-1
TGTGCCACCGCTGGGACAATTAGCTCCTACAATGAGCAGTTCTTC
CATAGTISSYNEQFF
>TRBD1|TRBV27|14|few|TRBJ2-2
TGTGCCAGCAGGCCGGGACAGCGTATCGGGGAGCTGTTTTTT
CASRPGQRIGELFF